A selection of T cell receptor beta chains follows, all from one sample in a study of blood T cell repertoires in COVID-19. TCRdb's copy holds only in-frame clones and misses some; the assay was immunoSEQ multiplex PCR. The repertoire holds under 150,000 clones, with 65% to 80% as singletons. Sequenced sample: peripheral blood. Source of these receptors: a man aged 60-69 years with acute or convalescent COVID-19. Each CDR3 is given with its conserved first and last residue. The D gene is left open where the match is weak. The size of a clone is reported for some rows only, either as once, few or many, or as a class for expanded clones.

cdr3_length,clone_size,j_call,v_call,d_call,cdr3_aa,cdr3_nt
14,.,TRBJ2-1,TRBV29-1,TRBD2,CSVDWLAGLDEQFF,TGCAGCGTTGACTGGCTAGCGGGACTCGATGAGCAGTTCTTC
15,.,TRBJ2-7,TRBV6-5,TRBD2,CASSRLAGPSYEQYF,TGTGCCAGCAGCAGACTAGCGGGACCCTCCTACGAGCAGTACTTC
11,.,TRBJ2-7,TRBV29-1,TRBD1,CSVSTGVEQYF,TGCAGCGTCTCCACAGGGGTCGAGCAGTACTTC
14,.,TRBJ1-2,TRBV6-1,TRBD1,CASSETGGAYGYTF,TGTGCCAGCAGTGAAACAGGGGGCGCGTATGGCTACACCTTC
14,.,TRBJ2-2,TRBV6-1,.,CASSEFLYTGELFF,TGTGCCAGCAGTGAATTTCTTTATACCGGGGAGCTGTTTTTT
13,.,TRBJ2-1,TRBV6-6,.,CASSWEDYNEQFF,TGTGCCAGCAGTTGGGAGGATTACAATGAGCAGTTCTTC
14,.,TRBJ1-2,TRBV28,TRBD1,CASSSRGRVHGYTF,TGTGCCAGCAGTTCCAGGGGGCGCGTTCATGGCTACACCTTC
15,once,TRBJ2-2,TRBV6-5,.,CASSLRGANTGELFF,TGTGCCAGCAGTCTACGCGGGGCCAACACCGGGGAGCTGTTTTTT
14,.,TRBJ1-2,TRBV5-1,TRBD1,CASSPDRANYGYTF,TGCGCCAGCAGCCCGGACAGGGCTAACTATGGCTACACCTTC
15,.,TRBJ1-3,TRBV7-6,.,CASSLFRGSGNTIYF,TGTGCCAGCAGCTTATTTAGGGGCTCTGGAAACACCATATATTTT
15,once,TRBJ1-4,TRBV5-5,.,CASSPTGRTAEKLFF,TGTGCCAGCAGCCCAACTGGCCGAACAGCCGAAAAACTGTTTTTT
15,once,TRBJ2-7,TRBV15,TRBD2,CATSRDQTSGYEQYF,TGTGCCACCAGCAGAGATCAGACTAGCGGCTACGAGCAGTACTTC
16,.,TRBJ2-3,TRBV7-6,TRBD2,CASSLLAGWATDTQYF,TGTGCCAGCAGCTTGTTAGCGGGATGGGCCACAGATACGCAGTATTTT
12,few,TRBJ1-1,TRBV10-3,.,CATSREGDEAFF,TGTGCCACCTCCAGGGAGGGGGACGAAGCTTTCTTT
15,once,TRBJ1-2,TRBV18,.,CASSPGTNLNYGYTF,TGTGCCAGCTCACCTGGGACAAACCTTAACTATGGCTACACCTTC
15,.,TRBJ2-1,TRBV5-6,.,CASSLVVMGEDEQFF,TGTGCCAGCAGCTTGGTCGTCATGGGGGAGGATGAGCAGTTCTTC
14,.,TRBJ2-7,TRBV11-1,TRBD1,CASASRTGVHEQYF,TGTGCCAGCGCATCAAGGACAGGGGTCCACGAGCAGTACTTC
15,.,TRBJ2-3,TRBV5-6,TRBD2,CASSPTSGRADTQYF,TGTGCCAGCAGTCCAACTAGCGGGAGGGCAGATACGCAGTATTTT
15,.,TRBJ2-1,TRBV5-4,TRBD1,CASSLGQGHHNEQFF,TGTGCCAGCAGCTTGGGACAGGGCCACCACAATGAGCAGTTCTTC
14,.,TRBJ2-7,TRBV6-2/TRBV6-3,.,CASSYSTANYEQYF,TGTGCCAGCAGTTACTCGACAGCAAACTACGAGCAGTACTTC
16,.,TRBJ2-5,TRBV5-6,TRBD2,CASSLVGLAYQETQYF,TGTGCCAGCAGCTTGGTAGGACTAGCGTACCAAGAGACCCAGTACTTC
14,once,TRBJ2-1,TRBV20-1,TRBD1,CSASFRQGNNEQFF,TGCAGTGCTAGTTTTCGACAGGGAAACAATGAGCAGTTCTTC
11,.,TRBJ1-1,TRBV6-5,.,CAIRGNTEAFF,TGTGCCATTCGGGGGAACACTGAAGCTTTCTTT
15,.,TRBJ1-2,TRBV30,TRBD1,CAWRAAGGVNYGYTF,TGTGCCTGGAGGGCCGCAGGGGGAGTAAACTATGGCTACACCTTC
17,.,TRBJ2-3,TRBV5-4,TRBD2,CASSLRLAGDNTDTQYF,TGTGCCAGCAGCTTGAGGCTAGCGGGAGACAACACAGATACGCAGTATTTT
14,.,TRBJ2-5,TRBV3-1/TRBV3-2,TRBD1,CASSRTGLRETQYF,TGTGCCAGCAGTCGGACAGGGCTCCGGGAGACCCAGTACTTC
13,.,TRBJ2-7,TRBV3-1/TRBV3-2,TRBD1,CASRPTGHYEQYF,TGTGCCAGCAGACCGACAGGGCACTACGAGCAGTACTTC
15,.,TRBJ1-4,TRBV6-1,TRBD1,CASSDRTGGNEKLFF,TGTGCCAGCAGTGACCGGACAGGGGGAAATGAAAAACTGTTTTTT
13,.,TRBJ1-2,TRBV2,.,CASIPEQFNGYTF,TGTGCCAGCATTCCAGAACAGTTCAATGGCTACACCTTC
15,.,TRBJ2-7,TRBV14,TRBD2,CASSRYSGSSYEQYF,TGTGCCAGCAGCCGATATAGCGGGAGCTCCTACGAGCAGTACTTC
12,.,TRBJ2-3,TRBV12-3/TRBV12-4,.,CASSPGPRAQYF,TGTGCCAGCAGTCCCGGCCCCAGGGCGCAGTATTTT
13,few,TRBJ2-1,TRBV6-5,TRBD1,CASRRTGANEQFF,TGTGCCAGCAGAAGGACAGGAGCCAATGAGCAGTTCTTC
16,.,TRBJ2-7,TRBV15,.,CATSRVPPSSHYEQYF,TGTGCCACCAGCAGAGTTCCGCCTAGCAGCCACTACGAGCAGTACTTC
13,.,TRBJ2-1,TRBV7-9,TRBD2,CASTTSGRGEQFF,TGTGCCAGCACCACTAGCGGGAGAGGGGAGCAGTTCTTC
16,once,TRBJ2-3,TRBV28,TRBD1,CASSLRQGAGADTQYF,TGTGCCAGCAGTCTCAGACAGGGGGCAGGAGCAGATACGCAGTATTTT
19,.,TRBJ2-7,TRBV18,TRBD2,CASSQMTSDQRVWVYEQYF,TGTGCCAGCTCACAGATGACTAGCGACCAGCGTGTATGGGTCTACGAGCAGTACTTC
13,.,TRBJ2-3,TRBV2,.,CASSRTATDTQYF,TGTGCCAGCAGCAGGACAGCCACAGATACGCAGTATTTT
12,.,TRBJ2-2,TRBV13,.,CASSLNRGELFF,TGTGCCAGCAGCTTAAATCGGGGGGAGCTGTTTTTT
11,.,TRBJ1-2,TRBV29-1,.,CSVVGDYGYTF,TGCAGCGTTGTAGGGGATTATGGCTACACCTTC
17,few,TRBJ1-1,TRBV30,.,CAWSVQASFLLNTEAFF,TGTGCCTGGAGTGTACAGGCGAGTTTCTTGTTGAACACTGAAGCTTTCTTT
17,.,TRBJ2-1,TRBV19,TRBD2,CASSIGASGSSYNEQFF,TGTGCCAGTAGTATAGGGGCTAGCGGGAGCTCCTACAATGAGCAGTTCTTC
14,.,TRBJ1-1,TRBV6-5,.,CASSSPGMNTEAFF,TGTGCCAGCAGTTCCCCGGGAATGAACACTGAAGCTTTCTTT
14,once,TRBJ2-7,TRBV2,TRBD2,CASVWTSGSYEQYF,TGTGCCAGCGTTTGGACTAGCGGGTCCTACGAGCAGTACTTC
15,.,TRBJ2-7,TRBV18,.,CASSRGGDKSYEQYF,TGTGCCAGCTCTCGGGGCGGGGATAAGAGCTACGAGCAGTACTTC
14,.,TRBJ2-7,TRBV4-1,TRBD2,CASSQSLAGHEQYF,TGCGCCAGCAGCCAGTCGTTAGCGGGACACGAGCAGTACTTC
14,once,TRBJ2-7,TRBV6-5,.,CASRPPLASGEQYF,TGTGCCAGCAGGCCTCCCCTAGCGTCTGGCGAGCAGTACTTC
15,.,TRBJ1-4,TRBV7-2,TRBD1,CASSSWTGFDEKLFF,TGTGCCAGCAGCTCCTGGACAGGGTTTGATGAAAAACTGTTTTTT
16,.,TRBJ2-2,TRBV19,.,CASSPRGRGNTGELFF,TGTGCCAGTAGTCCCCGTGGCAGGGGCAACACCGGGGAGCTGTTTTTT
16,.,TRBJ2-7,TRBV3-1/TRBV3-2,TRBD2,CASSQDRLAGVDEQYF,TGTGCCAGCAGCCAAGATAGGCTAGCGGGAGTGGACGAGCAGTACTTC
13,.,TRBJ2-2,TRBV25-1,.,CASSDWNTGELFF,TGTGCCAGCAGTGACTGGAACACCGGGGAGCTGTTTTTT
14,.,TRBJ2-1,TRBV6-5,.,CASSYSPSPDYLIF,TGTGCCAGCAGTTACTCGCCCTCGCCCGACTACCTGATCTTC
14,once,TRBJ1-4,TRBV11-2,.,CASNSGLTGEKLFF,TGTGCCAGCAACTCAGGGTTGACTGGTGAAAAACTGTTTTTT